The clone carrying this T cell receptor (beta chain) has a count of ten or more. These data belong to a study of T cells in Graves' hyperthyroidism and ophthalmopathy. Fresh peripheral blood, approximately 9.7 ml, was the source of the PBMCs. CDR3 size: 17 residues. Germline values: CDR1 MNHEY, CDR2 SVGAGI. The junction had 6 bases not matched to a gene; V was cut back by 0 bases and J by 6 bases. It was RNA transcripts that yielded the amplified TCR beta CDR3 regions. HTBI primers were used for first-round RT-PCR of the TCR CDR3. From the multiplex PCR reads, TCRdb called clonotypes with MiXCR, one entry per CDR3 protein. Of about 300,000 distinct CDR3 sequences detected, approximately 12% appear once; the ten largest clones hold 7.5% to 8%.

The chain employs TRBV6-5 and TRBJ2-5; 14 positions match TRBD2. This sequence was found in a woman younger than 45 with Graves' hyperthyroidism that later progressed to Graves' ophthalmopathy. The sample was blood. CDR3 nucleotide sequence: TGTGCCAGCAGTTACTCTGGGACTAGCGGGAGTACGAAGACCCAGTACTTC. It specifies CASSYSGTSGSTKTQYF.